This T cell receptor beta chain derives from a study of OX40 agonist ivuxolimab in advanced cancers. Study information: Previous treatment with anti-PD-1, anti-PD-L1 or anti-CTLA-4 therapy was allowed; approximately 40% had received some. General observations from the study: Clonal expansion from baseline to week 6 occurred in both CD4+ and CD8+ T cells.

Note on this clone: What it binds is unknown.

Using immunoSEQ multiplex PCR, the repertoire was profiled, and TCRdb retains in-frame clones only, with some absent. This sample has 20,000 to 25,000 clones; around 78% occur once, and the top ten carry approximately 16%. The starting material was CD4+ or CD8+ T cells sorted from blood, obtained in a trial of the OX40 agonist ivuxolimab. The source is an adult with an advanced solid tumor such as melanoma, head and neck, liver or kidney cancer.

CDR3 residues: CASSQEGNYGYTF. In nucleotides, the CDR3 is TGCGCCAGCAGCCAAGAGGGGAACTATGGCTACACCTTC. The chain is built from TRBV5-1 and TRBJ1-2, with D perhaps matching TRBD1 (5 bases). The V end was cut by 4 bases, the J end by 2 bases, with 9 bases between. Germline V gene lookup returns CDR1 SGHRS and CDR2 YFSETQ. CDR3 size: 13 residues.